The 8 T cell receptor beta chains below were found in one sample sequenced in a study of tumor-infiltrating lymphocytes in oesophageal squamous cell carcinoma. In TCRdb, the PCR reads were re-called with MiXCR into one record per CDR3 protein. The sample lists about 10,000 distinct CDR3 sequences, around three fifths occurring once. The source material was esophageal tumor tissue. The source is a female donor with esophageal squamous cell carcinoma.

CDR3 in amino acids: CASSPGTTKETQYF. Here the CDR3 DNA reads TGTGCCAGCAGCCCAGGGACGACCAAAGAGACCCAGTACTTC. This chain connects TRBV11-1 to TRBJ2-5; D is tentatively TRBD1 or TRBD2 (5 bases each). The CDR3 spans 14 residues. Looked up from germline, CDR1 is SGHAT and CDR2 is FQDESV (reference sequence). V dropped 5 bases and J dropped 3 bases, with 13 bases sitting between them.

V gene TRBV12-2 combines with J gene TRBJ2-5. TRBV12-2 is termed a pseudogene. This CDR3 is built from 14 residues. The CDR3 loop is CASRLNRVQETQYF. CDR3 sequence (DNA): TGTGCAAGTCGCTTAAACAGGGTCCAAGAGACCCAGTACTTC.

This clonotype showed up just a few times. The CDR3 loop is CASSLLGHGGYNEQFF. CDR3 nucleotides: TGTGCCAGCAGCTTACTAGGGCACGGCGGGTACAATGAGCAGTTCTTC. The rearrangement joins TRBV7-2 to TRBJ2-1; D is possibly TRBD2 (5 bases). Germline lookup yields CDR1 SGHTA and CDR2 FQGNSA. Trimming shortened V by 2 bases and J by 4 bases, and 15 bases separated the two germline ends. The CDR3 runs to 16 residues.

The rearrangement links TRBV11-2 to TRBJ2-5, with TRBD1 matching 8 bases. The J call may be wrong; the DNA end is better matched by TRBJ2-1. The germline V gene has CDR1 SGHAT and CDR2 FQNNGV. The CDR3 is 17 residues long. In DNA form, the CDR3 reads TGTGCCAGCAGCCTGTCAGGGGGCATGAGCTCCTACAATGAGCAGTTCTTC. Translating it yields CASSLSGGMSSYNEQFF.

This clonotype was seen a few times. V and J are TRBV12-3 or TRBV12-4 and TRBJ2-5; the D gene is possibly TRBD1 (5 bases). The CDR3 extends over 13 amino acids. Deletions cut 8 bases from V and 1 base from J, with 11 bases between. CDR3 protein: CASAGRLQETQYF. The CDR3 coding sequence is TGTGCCAGCGCAGGGCGTCTCCAAGAGACCCAGTACTTC.

V is TRBV6-6 and J is TRBJ1-2; possible D gene TRBD1, 6 bases. Trimming took 6 bases from V and 8 from J, leaving 22 bases between them. The CDR3 is made up of 15 amino acids. CDR1 and CDR2 from the germline V gene are MNHNY and SVGAGI (reference sequence). The CDR3 loop is CASRERSTGSWGYTF. CDR3 sequence (DNA): TGTGCCAGCAGAGAGAGGTCGACAGGATCTTGGGGCTACACCTTC.

V gene TRBV7-9 combines with J gene TRBJ2-1, with TRBD2 matching 7 bases. Judging by the DNA end, TRBJ2-5 fits better; the J call may be wrong. There are 13 residues in the CDR3. Germline V gives CDR1 SEHNR, CDR2 FQNEAQ (reference sequence). CDR3 in amino acids: CASSAGDQETQYF. The CDR3 region has the DNA TGTGCCAGCAGCGCGGGGGACCAAGAGACCCAGTACTTC.

The rearrangement links TRBV7-2 to TRBJ2-5, with 11 bases lining up with TRBD2. V lost 1 base and J lost 4; bases outside the gene matches: 5. CDR1 is SGHTA and CDR2 is FQGNSA in the germline V gene. This CDR3 region has 16 residues. The CDR3 here is CASSLVPGTSGETQYF. CDR3 coding DNA: TGTGCCAGCAGCTTAGTACCGGGGACTAGCGGAGAGACCCAGTACTTC.